Sequencing of this T cell receptor beta chain was carried out in a study of shared clonotypes between healthy human individuals. Study at large: Donors were a couple of women and a few men aged 18 to 49. Three plates each covered CD4 naive and memory; CD8 naive two, CD8 memory one.

CD45RO-negative cells were positively selected for CCR7, leaving out terminally differentiated effector memory CD45RA+ cells. The donor population consisted of healthy HIV-negative adults with no recent acute infections or vaccinations. Comment on this clone: Its target is unknown.

Findings and caveats of the study: Genetic and exposure-history diversity was limited by the few donors.

The data were produced by immunoSEQ multiplex PCR, yet TCRdb's version contains in-frame clones alone and is incomplete. The table records around 2,000,000 clones, about 95% of them present only once. The sequenced material came from naive CD8+ T cells sorted from blood. This receptor was taken from a man aged 18-30 years in good health.

CDR3 amino acids: CASSPQGAGSNQPQHF. As DNA, the CDR3 is TGTGCCAGCAGCCCGCAGGGGGCAGGTAGCAATCAGCCCCAGCATTTT. The chain joins TRBV7-9 to TRBJ1-5; 8 nucleotides align to TRBD1. Trimming cost V 5 bases and J 0 bases; bases outside gene matches: 6. This CDR3 comprises 16 residues. Per germline, CDR1 SEHNR and CDR2 FQNEAQ (reference sequence).